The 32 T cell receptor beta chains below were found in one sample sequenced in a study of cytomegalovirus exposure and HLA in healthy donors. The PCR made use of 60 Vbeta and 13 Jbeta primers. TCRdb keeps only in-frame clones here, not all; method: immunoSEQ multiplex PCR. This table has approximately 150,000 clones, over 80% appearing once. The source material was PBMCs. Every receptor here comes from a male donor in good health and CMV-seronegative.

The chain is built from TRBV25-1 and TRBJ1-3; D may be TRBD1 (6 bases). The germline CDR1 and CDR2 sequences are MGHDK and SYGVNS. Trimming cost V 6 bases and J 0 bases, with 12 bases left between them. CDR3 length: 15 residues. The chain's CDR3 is CASSRDTYSGNTIYF. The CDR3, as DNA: TGTGCCAGCAGCCGGGACACTTACTCTGGAAACACCATATATTTT.

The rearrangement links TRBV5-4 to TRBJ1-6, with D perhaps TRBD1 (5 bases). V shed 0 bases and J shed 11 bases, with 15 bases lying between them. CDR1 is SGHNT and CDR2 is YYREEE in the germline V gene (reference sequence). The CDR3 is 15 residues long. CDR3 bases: TGTGCCAGCAGCTTGGTGGGGCAGGGTATGGCACCCCTCCACTTT. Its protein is CASSLVGQGMAPLHF.

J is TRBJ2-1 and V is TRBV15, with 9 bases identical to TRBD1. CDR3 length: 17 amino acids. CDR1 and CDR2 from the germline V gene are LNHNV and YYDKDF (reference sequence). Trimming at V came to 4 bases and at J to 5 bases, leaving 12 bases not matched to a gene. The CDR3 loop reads CATSIYYGQGMDNEQFF. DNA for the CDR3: TGTGCCACCAGCATCTACTACGGACAGGGGATGGACAATGAGCAGTTCTTC. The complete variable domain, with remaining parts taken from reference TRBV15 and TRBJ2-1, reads DAMVIQNPRYQVTQFGKPVTLSCSQTLNHNVMYWYQQKSSQAPKLLFHYYDKDFNNEADTPDNFQSRRPNTSFCFLDIRSPGLGDTAMYLCATSIYYGQGMDNEQFFGPGTRLTVL.

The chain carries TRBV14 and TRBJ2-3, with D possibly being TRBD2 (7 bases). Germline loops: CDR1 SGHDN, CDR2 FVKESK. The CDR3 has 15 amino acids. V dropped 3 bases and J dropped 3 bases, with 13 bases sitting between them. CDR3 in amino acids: CASSHGGQGTDTQYF. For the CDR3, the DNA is TGTGCCAGCAGCCACGGGGGGCAGGGTACAGATACGCAGTATTTT.

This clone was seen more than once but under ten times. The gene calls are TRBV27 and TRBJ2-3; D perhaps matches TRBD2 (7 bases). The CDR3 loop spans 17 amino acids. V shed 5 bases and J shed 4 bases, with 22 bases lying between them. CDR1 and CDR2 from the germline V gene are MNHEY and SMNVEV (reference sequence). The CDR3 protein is CASSPSGRQGRSDTQYF. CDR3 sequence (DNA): TGTGCCAGCAGTCCCTCCGGGAGGCAGGGGCGGTCAGATACGCAGTATTTT.

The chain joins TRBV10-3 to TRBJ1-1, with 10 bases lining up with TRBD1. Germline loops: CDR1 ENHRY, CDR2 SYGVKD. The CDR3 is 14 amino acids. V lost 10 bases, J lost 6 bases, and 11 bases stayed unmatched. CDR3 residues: CATHPTGGASEAFF. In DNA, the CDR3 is TGTGCCACCCACCCGACAGGGGGCGCGTCTGAAGCTTTCTTT.

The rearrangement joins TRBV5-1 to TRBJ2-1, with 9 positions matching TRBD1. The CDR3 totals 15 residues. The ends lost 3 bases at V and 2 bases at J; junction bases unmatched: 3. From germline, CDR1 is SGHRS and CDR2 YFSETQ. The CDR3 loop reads CASSSGQGTYNEQFF. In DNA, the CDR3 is TGCGCCAGCAGCTCCGGACAGGGGACCTACAATGAGCAGTTCTTC. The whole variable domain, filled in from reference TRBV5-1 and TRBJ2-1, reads KAGVTQTPRYLIKTRGQQVTLSCSPISGHRSVSWYQQTPGQGLQFLFEYFSETQRNKGNFPGRFSGRQFSNSRSEMNVSTLELGDSALYLCASSSGQGTYNEQFFGPGTRLTVL.

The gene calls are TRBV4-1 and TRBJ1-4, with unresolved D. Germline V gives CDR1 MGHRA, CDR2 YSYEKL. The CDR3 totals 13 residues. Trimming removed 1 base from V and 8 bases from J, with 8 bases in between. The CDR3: CASSQVSIEKLFF. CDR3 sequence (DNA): TGCGCCAGCAGCCAAGTTTCTATCGAAAAACTGTTTTTT.

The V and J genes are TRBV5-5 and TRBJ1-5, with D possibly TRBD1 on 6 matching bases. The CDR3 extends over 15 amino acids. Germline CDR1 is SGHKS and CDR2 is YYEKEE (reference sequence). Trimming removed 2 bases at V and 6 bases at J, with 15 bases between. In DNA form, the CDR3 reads TGTGCCAGCAGCTTATTTGTTGGGGGCTCTCAGCCCCAGCATTTT. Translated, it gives CASSLFVGGSQPQHF. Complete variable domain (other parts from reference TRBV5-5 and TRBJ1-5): DAGVTQSPTHLIKTRGQQVTLRCSPISGHKSVSWYQQVLGQGPQFIFQYYEKEERGRGNFPDRFSARQFPNYSSELNVNALLLGDSALYLCASSLFVGGSQPQHFGDGTRLSIL.

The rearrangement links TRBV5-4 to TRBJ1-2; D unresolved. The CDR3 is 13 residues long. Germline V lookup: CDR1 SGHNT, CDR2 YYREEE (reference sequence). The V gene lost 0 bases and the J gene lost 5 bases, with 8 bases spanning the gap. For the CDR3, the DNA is TGTGCCAGCAGCTTGGCATCAATGTATGGCTACACCTTC. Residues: CASSLASMYGYTF.

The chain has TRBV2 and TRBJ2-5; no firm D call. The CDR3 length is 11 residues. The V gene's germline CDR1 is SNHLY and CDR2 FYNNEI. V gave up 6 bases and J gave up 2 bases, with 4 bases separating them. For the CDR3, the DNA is TGTGCCAGCAGCTCGCAAGAGACCCAGTACTTC. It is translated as CASSSQETQYF.

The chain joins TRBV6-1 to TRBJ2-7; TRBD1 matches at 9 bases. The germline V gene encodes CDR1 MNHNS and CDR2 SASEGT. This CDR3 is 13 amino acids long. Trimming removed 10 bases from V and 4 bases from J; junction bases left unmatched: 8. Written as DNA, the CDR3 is TGTGCCATCTCAGGGACAGGGTCTTACGAGCAGTACTTC. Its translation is CAISGTGSYEQYF.

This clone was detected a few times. Written as DNA, the CDR3 is TGTGCCAGCAGTCCAGACAACGGCTCCTACGAGCAGTACTTC. Translated, it gives CASSPDNGSYEQYF. This sequence joins TRBV2 and TRBJ2-7, with no clear D. The CDR3 is made up of 14 amino acids. CDR1 SNHLY and CDR2 FYNNEI come from the germline V gene. Trimming left V 5 bases short and J 0 bases short, with 11 bases between.

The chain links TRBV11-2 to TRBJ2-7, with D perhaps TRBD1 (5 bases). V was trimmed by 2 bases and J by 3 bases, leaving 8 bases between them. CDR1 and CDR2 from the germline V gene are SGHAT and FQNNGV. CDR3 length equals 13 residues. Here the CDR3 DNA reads TGTGCCAGCAGCTTAACAGGATACTACGAGCAGTACTTC. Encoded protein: CASSLTGYYEQYF.

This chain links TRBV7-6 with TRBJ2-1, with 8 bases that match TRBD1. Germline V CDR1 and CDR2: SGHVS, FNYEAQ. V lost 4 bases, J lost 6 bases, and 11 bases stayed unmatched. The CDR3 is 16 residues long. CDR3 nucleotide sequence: TGTGCCAGCAGCTCCCCTGGCCAGGGGGCGGGCAATGAGCAGTTCTTC. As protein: CASSSPGQGAGNEQFF.

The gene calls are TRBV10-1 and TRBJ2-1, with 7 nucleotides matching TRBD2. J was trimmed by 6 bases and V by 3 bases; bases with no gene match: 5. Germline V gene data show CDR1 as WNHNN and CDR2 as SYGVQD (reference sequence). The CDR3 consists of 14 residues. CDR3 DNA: TGCGCCAGCAGTGATAGCCGGACTAGCAATGAGCAGTTCTTC. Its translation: CASSDSRTSNEQFF.

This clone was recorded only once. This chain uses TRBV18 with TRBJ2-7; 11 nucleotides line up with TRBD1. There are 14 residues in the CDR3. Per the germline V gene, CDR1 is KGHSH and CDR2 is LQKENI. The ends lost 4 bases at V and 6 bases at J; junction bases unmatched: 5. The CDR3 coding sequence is TGTGCCAGCTCACTGGACAGGGGGCCCGGCGAGCAGTACTTC. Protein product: CASSLDRGPGEQYF. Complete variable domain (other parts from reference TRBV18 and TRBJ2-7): NAGVMQNPRHLVRRRGQEARLRCSPMKGHSHVYWYRQLPEEGLKFMVYLQKENIIDESGMPKERFSAEFPKEGPSILRIQQVVRGDSAAYFCASSLDRGPGEQYFGPGTRLTVT.

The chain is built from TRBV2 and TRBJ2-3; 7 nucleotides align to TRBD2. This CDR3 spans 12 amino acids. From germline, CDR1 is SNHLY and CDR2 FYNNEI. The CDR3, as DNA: TGTGCGGGGGGGACCCACACAGATACGCAGTATTTT. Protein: CAGGTHTDTQYF.

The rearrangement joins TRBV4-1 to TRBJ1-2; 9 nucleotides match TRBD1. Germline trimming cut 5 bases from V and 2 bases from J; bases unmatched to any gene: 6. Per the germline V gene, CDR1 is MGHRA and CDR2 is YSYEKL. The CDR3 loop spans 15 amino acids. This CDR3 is CASSSYRGRNYGYTF. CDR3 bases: TGCGCCAGCAGCTCATACAGGGGGCGCAACTATGGCTACACCTTC.

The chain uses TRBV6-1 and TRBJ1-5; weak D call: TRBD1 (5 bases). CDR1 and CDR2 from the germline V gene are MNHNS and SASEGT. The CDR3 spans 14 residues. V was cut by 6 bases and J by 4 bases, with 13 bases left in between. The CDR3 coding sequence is TGTGCCAGCAGGCTAGGGGCAGAAAATCAGCCCCAGCATTTT. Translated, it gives CASRLGAENQPQHF.

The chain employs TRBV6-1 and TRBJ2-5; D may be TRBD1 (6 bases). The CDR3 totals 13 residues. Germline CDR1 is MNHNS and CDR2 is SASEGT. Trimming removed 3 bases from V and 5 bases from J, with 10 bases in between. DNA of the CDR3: TGTGCCAGCAGTGACAGGACAGTCGAGACCCAGTACTTC. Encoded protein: CASSDRTVETQYF.

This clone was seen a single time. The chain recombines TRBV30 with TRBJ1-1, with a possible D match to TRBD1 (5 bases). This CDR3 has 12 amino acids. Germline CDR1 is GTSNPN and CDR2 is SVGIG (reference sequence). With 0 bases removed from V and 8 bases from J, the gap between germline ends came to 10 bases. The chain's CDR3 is CAWSVGPGEAFF. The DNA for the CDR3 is TGTGCCTGGAGTGTAGGACCAGGGGAAGCTTTCTTT.

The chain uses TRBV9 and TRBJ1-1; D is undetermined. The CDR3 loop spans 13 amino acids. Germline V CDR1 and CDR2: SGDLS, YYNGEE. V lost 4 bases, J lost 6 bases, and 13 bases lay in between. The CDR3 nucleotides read TGTGCCAGCAGCCAAGGCAGGTCGTCTGAAGCTTTCTTT. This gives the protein CASSQGRSSEAFF.

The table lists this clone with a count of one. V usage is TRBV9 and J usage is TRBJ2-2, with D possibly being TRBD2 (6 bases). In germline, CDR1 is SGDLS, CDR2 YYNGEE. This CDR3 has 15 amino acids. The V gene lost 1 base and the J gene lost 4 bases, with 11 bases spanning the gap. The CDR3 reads CASSVSQGGTGELFF. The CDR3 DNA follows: TGTGCCAGCAGCGTATCGCAGGGAGGCACCGGGGAGCTGTTTTTT.

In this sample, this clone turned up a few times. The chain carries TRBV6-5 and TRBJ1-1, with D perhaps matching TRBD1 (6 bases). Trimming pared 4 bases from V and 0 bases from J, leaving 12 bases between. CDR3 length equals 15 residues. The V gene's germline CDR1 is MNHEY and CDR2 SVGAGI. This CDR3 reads CASSSSNRVNTEAFF. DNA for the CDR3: TGTGCCAGCAGTTCCTCCAACAGGGTGAACACTGAAGCTTTCTTT.

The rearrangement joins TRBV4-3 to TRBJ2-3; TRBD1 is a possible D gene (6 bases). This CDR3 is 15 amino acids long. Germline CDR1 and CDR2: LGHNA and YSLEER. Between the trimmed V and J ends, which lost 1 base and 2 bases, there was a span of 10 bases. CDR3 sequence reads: CASSQGQEDTDTQYF. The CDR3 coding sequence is TGCGCCAGCAGCCAAGGACAGGAGGACACAGATACGCAGTATTTT.

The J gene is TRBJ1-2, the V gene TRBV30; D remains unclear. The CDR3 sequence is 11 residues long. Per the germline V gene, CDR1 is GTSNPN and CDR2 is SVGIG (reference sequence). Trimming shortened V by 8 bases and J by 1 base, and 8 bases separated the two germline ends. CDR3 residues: CAGPVNYGYTF. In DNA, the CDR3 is TGTGCCGGGCCAGTTAACTATGGCTACACCTTC.

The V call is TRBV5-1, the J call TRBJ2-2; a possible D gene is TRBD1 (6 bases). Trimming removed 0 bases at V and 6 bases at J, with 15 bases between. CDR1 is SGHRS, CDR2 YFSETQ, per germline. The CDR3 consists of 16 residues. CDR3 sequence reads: CASSLAVRGSSGELFF. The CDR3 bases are TGCGCCAGCAGCTTGGCGGTCAGGGGATCGTCCGGGGAGCTGTTTTTT.

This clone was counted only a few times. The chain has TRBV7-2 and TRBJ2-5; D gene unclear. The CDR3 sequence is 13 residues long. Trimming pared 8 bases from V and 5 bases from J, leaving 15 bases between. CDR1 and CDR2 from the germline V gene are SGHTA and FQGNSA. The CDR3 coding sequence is TGTGCCAGCCGAGATGATCCTAAGGAGACCCAGTACTTC. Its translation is CASRDDPKETQYF.

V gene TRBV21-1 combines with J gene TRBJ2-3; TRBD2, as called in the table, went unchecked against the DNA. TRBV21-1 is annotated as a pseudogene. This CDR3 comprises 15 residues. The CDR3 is CASSYSTGSTDTQYF. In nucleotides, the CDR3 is TGTGCCAGCAGCTACTCGACTGGGAGCACAGATACGCAGTATTTT.

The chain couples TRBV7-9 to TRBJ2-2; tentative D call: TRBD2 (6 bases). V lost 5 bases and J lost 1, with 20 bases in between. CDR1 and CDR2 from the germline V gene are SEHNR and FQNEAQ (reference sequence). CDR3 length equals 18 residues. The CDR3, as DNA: TGTGCCAGCAGCCCTGCCCCCCTAGCGATGATGAACACCGGGGAGCTGTTTTTT. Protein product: CASSPAPLAMMNTGELFF.

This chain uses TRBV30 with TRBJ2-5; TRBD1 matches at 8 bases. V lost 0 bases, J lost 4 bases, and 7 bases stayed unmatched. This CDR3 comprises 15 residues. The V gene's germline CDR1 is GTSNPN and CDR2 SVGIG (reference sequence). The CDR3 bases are TGTGCCTGGAGTGTTTTCCAGGGGGCAGGAGAGACCCAGTACTTC. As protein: CAWSVFQGAGETQYF.